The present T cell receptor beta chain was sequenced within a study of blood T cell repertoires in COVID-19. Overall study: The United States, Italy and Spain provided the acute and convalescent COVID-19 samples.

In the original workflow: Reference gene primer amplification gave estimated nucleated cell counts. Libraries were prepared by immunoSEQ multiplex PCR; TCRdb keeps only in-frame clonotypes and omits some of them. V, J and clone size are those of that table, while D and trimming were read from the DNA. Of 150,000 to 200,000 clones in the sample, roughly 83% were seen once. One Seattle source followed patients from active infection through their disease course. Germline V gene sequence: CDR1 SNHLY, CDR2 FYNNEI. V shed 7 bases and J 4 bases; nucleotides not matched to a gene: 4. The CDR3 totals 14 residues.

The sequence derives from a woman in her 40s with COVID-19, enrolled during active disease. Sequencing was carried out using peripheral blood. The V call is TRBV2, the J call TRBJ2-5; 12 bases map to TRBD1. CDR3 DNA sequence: TGTGCCAGCAAACGGGACAGGGGGCGAGAGACCCAGTACTTC. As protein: CASKRDRGRETQYF.